Following are 10 T cell receptor beta chains from one sample sequenced in a study of T cell changes during pregnancy in multiple sclerosis. Repertoires were generated with immunoSEQ multiplex PCR, while TCRdb's copy carries only in-frame clones and drops some. The data show 20,000 to 25,000 clones, 80% to 95% seen once. The specimen comprised CD4+ T cells from peripheral blood mononuclear cells, sampled after pregnancy. These receptor sequences come from a female donor in good health, enrolled as a control in a pregnancy study.

V is TRBV6-5 and J is TRBJ1-2, with no clear D. The CDR3 is made up of 14 amino acids. The V end lost 3 bases, the J end lost 0 bases, and 8 bases lay between the germline ends. Germline V gene lookup returns CDR1 MNHEY and CDR2 SVGAGI. CDR3 in DNA: TGTGCCAGCAGTTATCAGAAATCTAACTATGGCTACACCTTC. The encoded protein is CASSYQKSNYGYTF.

J is TRBJ1-6 and V is TRBV30; D gene uncertain. The CDR3 runs 15 residues. CDR1 is GTSNPN and CDR2 is SVGIG in the germline V gene (reference sequence). Deletions cut 1 base from V and 8 bases from J, with 15 bases between. In DNA, the CDR3 is TGTGCCTGGAGTGGGAGGACGGCTGGCGATTCACCCCTCCACTTT. Residues: CAWSGRTAGDSPLHF. Full variable domain (rest looked up from reference TRBV30 and TRBJ1-6): SQTIHQWPATLVQPVGSPLSLECTVEGTSNPNLYWYRQAAGRGLQLLFYSVGIGQISSEVPQNLSASRPQDRQFILSSKKLLLSDSGFYLCAWSGRTAGDSPLHFGNGTRLTVT.

This clone was counted a single time. The chain joins TRBV13 to TRBJ2-5, with 10 bases identical to TRBD1. Trimming cost V 5 bases and J 4 bases; bases outside gene matches: 7. Germline V gene lookup returns CDR1 PRHDT and CDR2 FYEKMQ (reference sequence). This CDR3 contains 15 residues. The CDR3 sequence is CASSHGQGEGETQYF. CDR3 in DNA: TGTGCCAGCAGCCACGGACAGGGGGAGGGAGAGACCCAGTACTTC.

V gene TRBV18 combines with J gene TRBJ2-1; 7 bases are a match to TRBD1. Germline V gene data show CDR1 as KGHSH and CDR2 as LQKENI. V shed 6 bases, J shed 4 bases, and the junction held 9 bases outside the gene matches. The CDR3 runs to 15 residues. CDR3 sequence reads: CASSGTEKLYNEQFF. CDR3 nucleotide sequence: TGTGCCAGCTCGGGGACAGAGAAATTATACAATGAGCAGTTCTTC.

This chain connects TRBV2 to TRBJ2-7; D may be TRBD2 (6 bases). V lost 6 bases and J lost 4, with 16 bases in between. This CDR3 has 14 amino acids. CDR1 is SNHLY and CDR2 is FYNNEI in the germline V gene. DNA of the CDR3: TGTGCCAGCAGGCCGGGACTCAGCCAATACGAGCAGTACTTC. Residues: CASRPGLSQYEQYF.

The chain carries TRBV5-1 and TRBJ2-4; 8 bases line up with TRBD1. The junction had 5 bases not matched to a gene; V was cut back by 1 base and J by 8 bases. CDR1 and CDR2 from the germline V gene are SGHRS and YFSETQ. This CDR3 is 14 amino acids long. CDR3 sequence: CASSLSGQGHIQYF. CDR3 coding DNA: TGCGCCAGCAGCTTGAGCGGACAGGGCCACATTCAGTACTTC.

This rearrangement joins TRBV7-8 to TRBJ1-5; D may be TRBD1 (5 bases). The germline CDR1 and CDR2 sequences are SGHVS and FQNEAQ. Trimming cost V 2 bases and J 7 bases, with 15 bases left between them. The CDR3 consists of 15 residues. The CDR3 reads CASSLSRALDQPQHF. CDR3 DNA: TGTGCCAGCAGCTTATCCAGGGCCCTCGACCAGCCCCAGCATTTT.

The chain employs TRBV7-2 and TRBJ2-1, with TRBD1 identical over 7 bases. With 5 bases clipped from V and 0 bases from J, the junction kept 10 bases outside the gene matches. CDR3 size: 17 residues. From germline, CDR1 is SGHTA and CDR2 FQGNSA. CDR3 residues: CASSISGQARSYNEQFF. The CDR3 bases are TGTGCCAGCAGCATAAGCGGACAGGCCCGCTCCTACAATGAGCAGTTCTTC.

This clone has a single count. The chain couples TRBV7-9 to TRBJ2-7; TRBD2 matches at 7 bases. After removal of 1 base from V and 3 bases from J, the junction contained 0 bases not matched to a gene. The CDR3 is 13 amino acids. The germline gives CDR1 SEHNR, CDR2 FQNEAQ (reference sequence). DNA for the CDR3: TGTGCCAGCAGCTTAGGGGGGGGCTACGAGCAGTACTTC. Residues: CASSLGGGYEQYF.

This clone was seen just once. The genes are TRBV27 and TRBJ1-5; D uncertain. The CDR3 has 14 residues. The V and J ends lost 4 bases and 4 bases respectively, with 11 bases between them. Germline V CDR1 and CDR2: MNHEY, SMNVEV (reference sequence). In nucleotides, the CDR3 is TGTGCCAGCAGTTCTATCGCCGCTAATCAGCCCCAGCATTTT. This gives the protein CASSSIAANQPQHF.